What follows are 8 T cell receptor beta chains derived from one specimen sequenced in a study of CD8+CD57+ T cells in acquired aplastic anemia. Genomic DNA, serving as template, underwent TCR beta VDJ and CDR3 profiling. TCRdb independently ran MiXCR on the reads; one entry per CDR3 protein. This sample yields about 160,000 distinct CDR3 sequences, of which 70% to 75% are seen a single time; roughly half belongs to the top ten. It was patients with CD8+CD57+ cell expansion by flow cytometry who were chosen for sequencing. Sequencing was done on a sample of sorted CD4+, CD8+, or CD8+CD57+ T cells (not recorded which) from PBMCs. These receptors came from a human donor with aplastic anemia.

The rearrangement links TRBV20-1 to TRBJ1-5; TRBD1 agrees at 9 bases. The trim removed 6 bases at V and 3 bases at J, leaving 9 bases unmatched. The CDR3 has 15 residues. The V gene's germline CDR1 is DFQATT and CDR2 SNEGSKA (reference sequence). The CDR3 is CSAVEGQGLNQPQHF. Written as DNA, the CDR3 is TGCAGTGCAGTAGAGGGACAGGGACTCAATCAGCCCCAGCATTTT.

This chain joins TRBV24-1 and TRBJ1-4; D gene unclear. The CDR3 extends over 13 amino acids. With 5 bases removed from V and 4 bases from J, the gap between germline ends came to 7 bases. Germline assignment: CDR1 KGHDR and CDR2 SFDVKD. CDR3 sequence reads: CATSGGYNEKLFF. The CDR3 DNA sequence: TGTGCCACCAGTGGAGGCTATAATGAAAAACTGTTTTTT.

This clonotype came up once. CDR3 in amino acids: CSVDWAGVLNEQFF. Written as DNA, the CDR3 is TGCAGCGTTGATTGGGCGGGAGTATTGAATGAGCAGTTCTTC. The chain combines TRBV29-1 with TRBJ2-1; the match to TRBD2 covers 7 bases. This CDR3 spans 14 amino acids. Germline CDR1 is SQVTM and CDR2 is ANQGSEA. The junction had 9 bases not matched to a gene; V was cut back by 3 bases and J by 7 bases.

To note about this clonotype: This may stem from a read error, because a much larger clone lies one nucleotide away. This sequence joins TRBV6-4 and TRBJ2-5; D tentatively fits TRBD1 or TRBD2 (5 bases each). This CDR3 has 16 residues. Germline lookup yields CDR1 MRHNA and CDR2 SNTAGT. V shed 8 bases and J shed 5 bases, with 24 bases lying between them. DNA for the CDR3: TGTGCCAGCTCCAAGGGGAGCCTAAGAAGGGTGGAGACCCAGTACTTC. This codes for CASSKGSLRRVETQYF.

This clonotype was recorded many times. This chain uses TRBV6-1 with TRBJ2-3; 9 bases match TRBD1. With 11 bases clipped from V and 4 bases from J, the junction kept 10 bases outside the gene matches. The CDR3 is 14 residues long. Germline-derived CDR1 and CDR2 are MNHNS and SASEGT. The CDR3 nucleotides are TGTGCCGGAGGGACCGGGACAGGGTCAGATACGCAGTATTTT. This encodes CAGGTGTGSDTQYF.

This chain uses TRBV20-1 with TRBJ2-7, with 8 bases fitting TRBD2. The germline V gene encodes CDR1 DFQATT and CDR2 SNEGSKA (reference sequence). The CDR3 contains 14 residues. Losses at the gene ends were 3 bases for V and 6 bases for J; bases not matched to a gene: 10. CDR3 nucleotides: TGCAGTGCTAGGCCCGGGACTAGAGTCGCCGAGCAGTACTTC. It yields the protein CSARPGTRVAEQYF.

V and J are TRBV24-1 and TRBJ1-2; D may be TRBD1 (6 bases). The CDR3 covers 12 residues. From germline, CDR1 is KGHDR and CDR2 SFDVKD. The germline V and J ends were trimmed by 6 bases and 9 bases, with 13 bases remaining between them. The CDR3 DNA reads TGTGCCACCAGTTCGGAGGGGGGTAGCTACACCTTC. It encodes CATSSEGGSYTF.

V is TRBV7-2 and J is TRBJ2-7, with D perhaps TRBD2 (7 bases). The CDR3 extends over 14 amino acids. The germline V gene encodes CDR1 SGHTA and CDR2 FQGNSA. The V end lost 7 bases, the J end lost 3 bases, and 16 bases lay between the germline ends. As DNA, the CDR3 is TGTGCCAGCAACATACAGGGAGGGGGCTACGAGCAGTACTTC. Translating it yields CASNIQGGGYEQYF.